The entry below gives a single T cell receptor (beta chain) sequence along with its context. Its specificity is not known. The PCR had 60 Vbeta and 13 Jbeta primers. This table comes from immunoSEQ multiplex PCR, and its TCRdb copy is limited to in-frame clones, with some not included. The sample shows 150,000 to 200,000 clones, around 84% of them seen only once. The sample belongs to a study of cytomegalovirus exposure and HLA in healthy donors. Germline V gives CDR1 KGHSH, CDR2 LQKENI. This CDR3 has 15 residues. The junction had 2 bases not matched to a gene; V was cut back by 0 bases and J by 4 bases. Findings of the study overall: The likely origin of a cluster of highly shared sequence variants was a sequencing artifact. Some segments of the V type, notably TRBV6-2 and TRBV6-3, were excluded as indistinguishable. The sole available immune exposure information was CMV serostatus.

The receptor's source is a young woman in good health and CMV-seronegative. Sequenced input: PBMCs. This rearrangement joins TRBV18 to TRBJ2-3; 9 nucleotides line up with TRBD2. CDR3: CASSPPLAGSDTQYF. DNA for the CDR3: TGTGCCAGCTCACCACCGCTAGCGGGGTCAGATACGCAGTATTTT.